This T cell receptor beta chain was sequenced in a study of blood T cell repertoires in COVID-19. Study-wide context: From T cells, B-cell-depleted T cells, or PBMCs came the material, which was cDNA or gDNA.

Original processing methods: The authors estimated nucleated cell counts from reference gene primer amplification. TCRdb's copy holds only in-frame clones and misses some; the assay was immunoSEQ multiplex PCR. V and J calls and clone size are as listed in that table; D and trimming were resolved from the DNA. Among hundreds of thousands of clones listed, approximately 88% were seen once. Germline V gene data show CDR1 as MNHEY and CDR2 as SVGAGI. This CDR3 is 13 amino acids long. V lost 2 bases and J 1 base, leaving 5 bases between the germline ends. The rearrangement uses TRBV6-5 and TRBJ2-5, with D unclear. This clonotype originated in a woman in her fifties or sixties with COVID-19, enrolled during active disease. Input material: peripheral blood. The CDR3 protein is CASSYELQETQYF. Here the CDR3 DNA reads TGTGCCAGCAGTTACGAACTCCAAGAGACCCAGTACTTC.